Following are 24 T cell receptor beta chains from one sample sequenced in a study of T cell responses to AZD1222 COVID-19 vaccine. Here immunoSEQ multiplex PCR was the method, and the copy in TCRdb shows in-frame clones only, minus some. The sample carries under 170,000 clones, around 94% recorded once. Sequencing was performed on peripheral blood, taken on day 0 of AZD1222 vaccination. These receptors all come from an adult in good health.

In this sample, this clone turned up once. V is TRBV19 and J is TRBJ1-3; D remains unclear. Per germline, CDR1 LNHDA and CDR2 SQIVND (reference sequence). V was cut by 3 bases and J by 3 bases, with 9 bases left in between. The CDR3 covers 14 residues. The CDR3, as DNA: TGTGCCAGTAGTATCCAAGCAGGTGGAAACACCATATATTTT. This encodes CASSIQAGGNTIYF.

The chain has TRBV7-9 and TRBJ1-5; tentative D call: TRBD1 (5 bases). V lost 5 bases and J 9 bases, leaving 23 bases between the germline ends. Germline assignment: CDR1 SEHNR and CDR2 FQNEAQ (reference sequence). This CDR3 comprises 16 residues. The CDR3 nucleotides are TGTGCCAGCAGCCCCTCCGGAGGGACGGAGGAGCGGCCCCAGCATTTT. Translating gives CASSPSGGTEERPQHF.

This chain connects TRBV5-1 to TRBJ2-3, with 8 bases aligning to TRBD1. V shed 0 bases, J shed 0 bases, and the junction held 3 bases outside the gene matches. Germline loops: CDR1 SGHRS, CDR2 YFSETQ. This CDR3 has 16 residues. Here the CDR3 reads CASSLGQGASTDTQYF. The DNA of the CDR3 is TGCGCCAGCAGCTTGGGGCAGGGGGCAAGCACAGATACGCAGTATTTT.

The V gene is TRBV7-4, the J gene TRBJ1-4; tentatively, D is TRBD1 (5 bases). The CDR3 loop spans 14 amino acids. Germline V gene sequence: CDR1 SGHVT, CDR2 SQSDAQ. The V end lost 5 bases, the J end lost 8 bases, and 15 bases lay between the germline ends. The CDR3 region is CASSPRGGDEKLFF. The CDR3 nucleotides read TGTGCCAGCAGCCCCCGGGGGGGTGACGAAAAACTGTTTTTT. Supplemented by reference TRBV7-4 and TRBJ1-4, the full variable domain reads GAGVSQSPRYKVAKRGRDVALRCDSISGHVTLYWYRQTLGQGSEVLTYSQSDAQRDKSGRPSGRFSAERPERSVSTLKIQRTEQGDSAVYLCASSPRGGDEKLFFGSGTQLSVL.

The V call is TRBV6-5, the J call TRBJ1-4; a possible D gene is TRBD1 (5 bases). The CDR3 has 15 residues. With 6 bases removed from V and 8 bases from J, the gap between germline ends came to 19 bases. Germline CDR1 is MNHEY and CDR2 is SVGAGI. CDR3 region: CASRGLYGGDEKLFF. CDR3 nucleotide sequence: TGTGCCAGCAGGGGACTATATGGGGGAGACGAAAAACTGTTTTTT.

CDR3 nucleotides: TGTGCCAGCAGCTTATTTTTTACAGTCACAGATACGCAGTATTTT. It encodes CASSLFFTVTDTQYF. This chain links TRBV7-9 with TRBJ2-3; D unclear. This CDR3 has 15 residues. V dropped 2 bases and J dropped 2 bases, with 11 bases sitting between them. Germline CDR1 SEHNR, CDR2 FQNEAQ (reference sequence).

The chain combines TRBV12-3 or TRBV12-4 with TRBJ1-1; D possibly corresponds to TRBD1 (5 bases). V lost 3 bases to trimming and J lost 6 bases, with 8 bases between them. This CDR3 has 12 residues. CDR3 residues: CASSFTGSEAFF. CDR3 coding DNA: TGTGCCAGCAGTTTCACAGGCTCTGAAGCTTTCTTT.

In DNA form, the CDR3 reads TGTGCCAGCAGCCGCGGGACAGGGAAAGGCTACACCTTC. It specifies CASSRGTGKGYTF. The V and J genes are TRBV12-3 or TRBV12-4 and TRBJ1-2; 9 nucleotides line up with TRBD1. The CDR3 consists of 13 residues. J lost 8 bases, V lost 6 bases, and 7 bases had no gene match.

V and J are TRBV15 and TRBJ1-5; no clear D. V was cut by 3 bases and J by 5 bases, with 5 bases left in between. Germline CDR1 and CDR2: LNHNV and YYDKDF (reference sequence). The CDR3 is 12 amino acids. The CDR3 loop is CATSREDQPQHF. Here the CDR3 DNA reads TGTGCCACCAGCAGGGAGGATCAGCCCCAGCATTTT.

The J gene is TRBJ2-5, the V gene TRBV13, with TRBD2 identical over 9 bases. V lost 1 base and J lost 2; bases outside the gene matches: 8. Germline-derived CDR1 and CDR2 are PRHDT and FYEKMQ (reference sequence). There are 17 residues in the CDR3. This chain's CDR3 is CASSLVGPSGDQETQYF. The CDR3 DNA reads TGTGCCAGCAGCTTAGTGGGGCCTAGCGGGGATCAAGAGACCCAGTACTTC.

The chain uses TRBV19 and TRBJ1-5; maybe TRBD1 (6 bases). CDR3 length equals 15 residues. Between the trimmed V and J ends, which lost 7 bases and 2 bases, there was a span of 15 bases. Germline loops: CDR1 LNHDA, CDR2 SQIVND (reference sequence). The CDR3: CASIDHPGGNQPQHF. CDR3 sequence (DNA): TGTGCCAGTATCGACCACCCAGGGGGCAATCAGCCCCAGCATTTT.

The J gene is TRBJ1-2, the V gene TRBV4-1, with D maybe TRBD1 (5 bases). CDR3 length equals 13 residues. V was shortened by 4 bases and J by 8 bases, with 14 bases between the two germline ends. CDR1 and CDR2 from the germline V gene are MGHRA and YSYEKL. The CDR3: CASSLDSRRGYTF. CDR3 DNA sequence: TGCGCCAGCAGCCTAGACAGCCGCCGGGGCTACACCTTC.

This rearrangement joins TRBV28 to TRBJ2-3; D is tentatively TRBD1 or TRBD2 (6 bases each). CDR1 and CDR2 (germline): MDHEN, SYDVKM. Trimming pared 5 bases from V and 1 base from J, leaving 22 bases between. CDR3 length: 18 amino acids. The CDR3: CASSLDRHRWRGTDTQYF. The DNA of the CDR3 is TGTGCCAGCAGTCTCGACAGGCACCGCTGGAGGGGCACAGATACGCAGTATTTT.

This rearrangement joins TRBV7-2 to TRBJ1-1; the D is unclear. Germline V lookup: CDR1 SGHTA, CDR2 FQGNSA. The CDR3 length is 14 residues. The V end was cut by 1 base, the J end by 3 bases, with 9 bases between. The CDR3 spells CASSLVGWDTEAFF. The DNA for the CDR3 is TGTGCCAGCAGCTTAGTAGGGTGGGACACTGAAGCTTTCTTT.

The J gene is TRBJ1-3, the V gene TRBV18; D gene uncertain. CDR1 is KGHSH, CDR2 LQKENI, per germline. The V and J ends lost 2 bases and 4 bases respectively, with 6 bases between them. The CDR3 contains 13 residues. In DNA form, the CDR3 reads TGTGCCAGCTCACCAGGAGAAGGAAACACCATATATTTT. Encoded protein: CASSPGEGNTIYF. Complete variable domain (other parts from reference TRBV18 and TRBJ1-3): NAGVMQNPRHLVRRRGQEARLRCSPMKGHSHVYWYRQLPEEGLKFMVYLQKENIIDESGMPKERFSAEFPKEGPSILRIQQVVRGDSAAYFCASSPGEGNTIYFGEGSWLTVV.

J is TRBJ1-3 and V is TRBV19; a weak D match, TRBD1 (5 bases). The length of the CDR3 is 15 residues. V was trimmed by 7 bases and J by 3 bases, leaving 16 bases between them. Germline V gives CDR1 LNHDA, CDR2 SQIVND (reference sequence). DNA of the CDR3: TGTGCCAGTAAGGATTTGGGGGTACGTGGAAACACCATATATTTT. This sequence encodes CASKDLGVRGNTIYF.

The chain couples TRBV6-5 to TRBJ1-1; no firm D call. In germline, CDR1 is MNHEY, CDR2 SVGAGI. The length of the CDR3 is 16 residues. V lost 0 bases and J lost 4, with 15 bases in between. The DNA for the CDR3 is TGTGCCAGCAGTTACTCTTTTCGGCCTCTGGGCACTGAAGCTTTCTTT. Amino acids: CASSYSFRPLGTEAFF.

This sequence joins TRBV7-2 and TRBJ2-3; D unclear. The CDR3 covers 12 residues. Germline V lookup: CDR1 SGHTA, CDR2 FQGNSA. The V end lost 5 bases, the J end lost 4 bases, and 7 bases lay between the germline ends. CDR3 in DNA: TGTGCCAGCAGCACCACGGCAGATACGCAGTATTTT. The encoded protein is CASSTTADTQYF.

The rearrangement joins TRBV7-3 to TRBJ2-1; D is uncertain. The CDR3 spans 14 residues. CDR1 and CDR2 from the germline V gene are SGHTA and FQGTGA. Trimming pared 1 base from V and 5 bases from J, leaving 9 bases between. The DNA of the CDR3 is TGTGCCAGCAGCTTAAATCTTGTAGACAATGAGCAGTTCTTC. Protein: CASSLNLVDNEQFF.

The chain joins TRBV19 to TRBJ2-1, with TRBD2 identical over 12 bases. Per the germline V gene, CDR1 is LNHDA and CDR2 is SQIVND (reference sequence). This CDR3 contains 15 residues. Trimming at V came to 3 bases and at J to 8 bases, leaving 5 bases not matched to a gene. CDR3 sequence: CASSIASGRVHEQFF. DNA for the CDR3: TGTGCCAGTAGTATCGCTAGCGGGAGGGTGCATGAGCAGTTCTTC.

The genes are TRBV9 and TRBJ1-4; the D gene is possibly TRBD1 (6 bases). The CDR3 covers 15 residues. Trimming cost V 3 bases and J 4 bases, with 13 bases left between them. Germline CDR1 SGDLS, CDR2 YYNGEE. Here the CDR3 reads CASSAMTGGNEKLFF. The CDR3 DNA is TGTGCCAGCAGCGCCATGACAGGAGGTAATGAAAAACTGTTTTTT.

J is TRBJ2-2 and V is TRBV6-2 or TRBV6-3; perhaps TRBD1 as D (6 bases). Trimming stripped 5 bases from V and 6 bases from J, with 16 bases between. CDR3 length: 15 residues. Germline V gene lookup returns CDR1 MNHEY and CDR2 SVGEGT. The CDR3 is CASSDATGSSGELFF. CDR3 nucleotides: TGTGCCAGCAGTGACGCTACAGGGTCGTCCGGGGAGCTGTTTTTT.

This clone showed up just once. V and J are TRBV19 and TRBJ1-1; D call uncertain. The CDR3 runs to 13 residues. V was pared by 3 bases and J by 4 bases, with 9 bases between. Germline lookup yields CDR1 LNHDA and CDR2 SQIVND (reference sequence). CDR3 DNA: TGTGCCAGTAGTATGACCCTAAGCACTGAAGCTTTCTTT. Protein sequence: CASSMTLSTEAFF.

The V gene is TRBV11-3, the J gene TRBJ2-5; D is possibly TRBD2 (6 bases). The V and J ends lost 5 bases and 1 base respectively, with 14 bases between them. Germline V gives CDR1 SGHNT, CDR2 YENEEA. CDR3 size: 15 residues. CDR3 DNA sequence: TGTGCCAGCAGCCCTTCGGGACTCAGCCAAGAGACCCAGTACTTC. Translated: CASSPSGLSQETQYF.